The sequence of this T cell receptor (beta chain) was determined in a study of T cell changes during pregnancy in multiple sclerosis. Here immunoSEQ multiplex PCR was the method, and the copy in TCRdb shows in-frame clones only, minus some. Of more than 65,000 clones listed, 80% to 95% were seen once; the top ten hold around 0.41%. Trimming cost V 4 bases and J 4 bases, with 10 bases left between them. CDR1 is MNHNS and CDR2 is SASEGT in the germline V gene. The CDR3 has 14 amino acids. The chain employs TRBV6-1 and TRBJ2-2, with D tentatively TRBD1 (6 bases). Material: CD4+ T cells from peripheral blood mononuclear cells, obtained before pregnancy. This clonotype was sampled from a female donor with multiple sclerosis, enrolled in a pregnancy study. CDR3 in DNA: TGTGCCAGCAGTGTCATCAGGGGCACCGGGGAGCTGTTTTTT. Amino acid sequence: CASSVIRGTGELFF.